Shown below are 18 T cell receptor beta chains from a single sample sequenced in a study of T cell changes during pregnancy in multiple sclerosis. The table came from immunoSEQ multiplex PCR; TCRdb's copy has only in-frame clones and leaves some out. The profile shows fewer than 55,000 clones, 80% to 90% of them singletons. This material consisted of peripheral blood, taken in the first trimester of pregnancy. Receptors were obtained from a female donor with multiple sclerosis, enrolled in a pregnancy study.

The chain uses TRBV28 and TRBJ2-2, with a weak D call TRBD1 (5 bases). This CDR3 is 16 amino acids long. Germline assignment: CDR1 MDHEN and CDR2 SYDVKM. Trimming took 1 base from V and 7 from J, leaving 16 bases between them. CDR3: CASSLFRTPNGGELFF. The CDR3 coding sequence is TGTGCCAGCAGTTTATTCCGGACACCCAACGGCGGGGAGCTGTTTTTT.

This chain connects TRBV28 to TRBJ2-5, with TRBD2 identical over 7 bases. Germline V CDR1 and CDR2: MDHEN, SYDVKM. The ends lost 7 bases at V and 7 bases at J; junction bases unmatched: 6. The CDR3 runs to 12 residues. The CDR3 nucleotides are TGTGCCAGCATGACTAGCCTCGGGACCCAGTACTTC. The encoded protein is CASMTSLGTQYF. The variable domain in full, completed from reference TRBV28 and TRBJ2-5, reads DVKVTQSSRYLVKRTGEKVFLECVQDMDHENMFWYRQDPGLGLRLIYFSYDVKMKEKGDIPEGYSVSREKKERFSLILESASTNQTSMYLCASMTSLGTQYFGPGTRLLVL.

The chain recombines TRBV5-6 with TRBJ1-3; TRBD1 matches 7 bases. V lost 4 bases and J lost 0; bases outside the gene matches: 10. The CDR3 loop spans 17 amino acids. Germline CDR1 and CDR2: SGHDT and YYEEEE. The CDR3 DNA reads as TGTGCCAGCAGCCTTGACAGGGTCGCCTTCTCTGGAAACACCATATATTTT. It encodes CASSLDRVAFSGNTIYF.

The V and J genes are TRBV7-2 and TRBJ1-6; weak D call: TRBD1 (5 bases). The CDR3 consists of 15 residues. Germline V CDR1 and CDR2: SGHTA, FQGNSA. V lost 5 bases and J 7 bases, leaving 15 bases between the germline ends. CDR3 bases: TGTGCCAGCAGCGCGGGACCCACTCTCAATTCACCCCTCCACTTT. Its protein is CASSAGPTLNSPLHF.

The chain has TRBV5-6 and TRBJ1-1; D is undetermined. Germline V gene data show CDR1 as SGHDT and CDR2 as YYEEEE. This CDR3 is 11 amino acids long. The V end was cut by 4 bases, the J end by 4 bases, with 5 bases between. CDR3 DNA: TGTGCCAGCAGCGCGGGCACTGAAGCTTTCTTT. Its protein is CASSAGTEAFF.

The chain joins TRBV19 to TRBJ2-3; TRBD2 might be the D (6 bases). This CDR3 comprises 15 residues. V was shortened by 7 bases and J by 1 base, with 15 bases between the two germline ends. Germline CDR1 is LNHDA and CDR2 is SQIVND (reference sequence). The CDR3 here is CASTERGVRTDTQYF. CDR3 bases: TGTGCCAGTACCGAGCGCGGGGTCCGCACAGATACGCAGTATTTT. Full variable domain (rest looked up from reference TRBV19 and TRBJ2-3): DGGITQSPKYLFRKEGQNVTLSCEQNLNHDAMYWYRQDPGQGLRLIYYSQIVNDFQKGDIAEGYSVSREKKESFPLTVTSAQKNPTAFYLCASTERGVRTDTQYFGPGTRLTVL.

The rearrangement links TRBV2 to TRBJ2-5; 11 bases fit TRBD1. V shed 8 bases, J shed 4 bases, and the junction held 12 bases outside the gene matches. Looked up from germline, CDR1 is SNHLY and CDR2 is FYNNEI. This CDR3 has 16 amino acids. For the CDR3, the DNA is TGTGCCAGCTCCTCCGGACAGGGGGCTGCGGGAGAGACCCAGTACTTC. Translating it yields CASSSGQGAAGETQYF. Drawing the rest from reference TRBV2 and TRBJ2-5, the complete variable domain is EPEVTQTPSHQVTQMGQEVILRCVPISNHLYFYWYRQILGQKVEFLVSFYNNEISEKSEIFDDQFSVERPDGSNFTLKIRSTKLEDSAMYFCASSSGQGAAGETQYFGPGTRLLVL.

V usage is TRBV28 and J usage is TRBJ1-1; a possible D gene is TRBD1 (5 bases). V lost 5 bases and J 10 bases, leaving 14 bases between the germline ends. This CDR3 is 12 amino acids long. Per germline, CDR1 MDHEN and CDR2 SYDVKM. The DNA for the CDR3 is TGTGCCAGCAGTCCACCCCGGGGGGGAGCTTTCTTT. Amino acid sequence: CASSPPRGGAFF.

A word on this clone: It is unclear where the CDR3 begins or ends on the DNA, so no DNA is shown, and the CDR3 is as TCRdb lists it. V and J are TRBV7-9 and TRBJ1-2; the DNA was not compared with TRBD1, the D call given in the table. Counting both end residues, the CDR3 totals 17 amino acids. Germline loops: CDR1 SEHNR, CDR2 FQNEAQ (reference sequence). The CDR3 is CASSLALLAQGRGGYTF.

The chain employs TRBV7-2 and TRBJ2-3; TRBD2 matches 9 bases. This CDR3 comprises 14 residues. V lost 6 bases and J lost 1; bases outside the gene matches: 2. Germline CDR1 is SGHTA and CDR2 is FQGNSA. CDR3 protein: CASSLAGRTDTQYF. CDR3 DNA sequence: TGTGCCAGCAGTCTAGCGGGGCGCACAGATACGCAGTATTTT. Together with reference TRBV7-2 and TRBJ2-3, the CDR3 gives the full variable domain: GAGVSQSPSNKVTEKGKDVELRCDPISGHTALYWYRQSLGQGLEFLIYFQGNSAPDKSGLPSDRFSAERTGGSVSTLTIQRTQQEDSAVYLCASSLAGRTDTQYFGPGTRLTVL.

The chain uses TRBV5-5 and TRBJ2-7, with D possibly being TRBD1 (6 bases). The CDR3 sequence is 14 residues long. Germline CDR1 and CDR2: SGHKS and YYEKEE (reference sequence). With 4 bases removed from V and 0 bases from J, the gap between germline ends came to 11 bases. CDR3 DNA: TGTGCCAGCAGCATCGGGACAAACTCCTACGAGCAGTACTTC. This codes for CASSIGTNSYEQYF.

The genes are TRBV5-4 and TRBJ1-2; D may be TRBD1 (6 bases). This CDR3 has 14 residues. V was shortened by 0 bases and J by 4 bases, with 10 bases between the two germline ends. CDR1 is SGHNT, CDR2 YYREEE, per germline (reference sequence). The CDR3 DNA is TGTGCCAGCAGCTTGGACAGGGTCCCCTATGGCTACACCTTC. Residues: CASSLDRVPYGYTF.

The J gene is TRBJ1-2, the V gene TRBV9, with 7 bases fitting TRBD1. The CDR3 covers 15 residues. Germline values: CDR1 SGDLS, CDR2 YYNGEE. V shed 7 bases, J shed 0 bases, and the junction held 9 bases outside the gene matches. The CDR3: CASSTGILANYGYTF. The DNA for the CDR3 is TGTGCCAGCTCGACAGGGATATTAGCTAACTATGGCTACACCTTC.

This chain links TRBV2 with TRBJ2-5; 8 bases agree with TRBD1. The V segment lost 5 bases and the J segment 2 bases; nucleotides outside the gene matches: 4. The V gene's germline CDR1 is SNHLY and CDR2 FYNNEI. CDR3 length: 14 amino acids. CDR3 loop: CASSTGTGQETQYF. Written as DNA, the CDR3 is TGTGCCAGCAGTACCGGGACAGGTCAAGAGACCCAGTACTTC.

DNA for the CDR3: TGTGCCAGCAGTGAGGAGGAAGATTTTTATAATGAAAAACTGTTTTTT. It specifies CASSEEEDFYNEKLFF. J is TRBJ1-4 and V is TRBV25-1; no reliable D call. The V gene lost 3 bases and the J gene lost 4 bases, with 15 bases spanning the gap. CDR1 MGHDK and CDR2 SYGVNS come from the germline V gene. The CDR3 has 16 residues.

The chain carries TRBV5-6 and TRBJ1-2; D remains unclear. CDR1 SGHDT and CDR2 YYEEEE come from the germline V gene. V dropped 0 bases and J dropped 3 bases, with 12 bases sitting between them. The CDR3 contains 15 residues. CDR3 nucleotides: TGTGCCAGCAGCTTGGACAACGGGAGGTACTATGGCTACACCTTC. This codes for CASSLDNGRYYGYTF. Using reference TRBV5-6 and TRBJ1-2 for the parts outside the CDR3, the full variable domain is DAGVTQSPTHLIKTRGQQVTLRCSPKSGHDTVSWYQQALGQGPQFIFQYYEEEERQRGNFPDRFSGHQFPNYSSELNVNALLLGDSALYLCASSLDNGRYYGYTFGSGTRLTVV.

This chain links TRBV7-9 with TRBJ1-5; 8 bases map to TRBD1. With V trimmed by 5 bases and J by 1 base, 4 bases remained unmatched. CDR1 is SEHNR and CDR2 is FQNEAQ in the germline V gene (reference sequence). This CDR3 is built from 15 residues. This chain's CDR3 is CASSPNRGSNQPQHF. The CDR3 DNA reads TGTGCCAGCAGCCCTAACAGGGGGAGCAATCAGCCCCAGCATTTT. Complete variable domain (other parts from reference TRBV7-9 and TRBJ1-5): DTGVSQNPRHKITKRGQNVTFRCDPISEHNRLYWYRQTLGQGPEFLTYFQNEAQLEKSRLLSDRFSAERPKGSFSTLEIQRTEQGDSAMYLCASSPNRGSNQPQHFGDGTRLSIL.

A few counts support this clone. The CDR3 bases are TGTGCCAGCAGCCCAACTAGCCGCTCTTACAATGAGCAGTTCTTC. Protein: CASSPTSRSYNEQFF. The gene calls are TRBV6-5 and TRBJ2-1; tentatively, D is TRBD2 (6 bases). CDR1 and CDR2 (germline): MNHEY, SVGAGI. The CDR3 is 15 residues long. V shed 6 bases and J shed 4 bases, with 16 bases lying between them.